This TCR beta chain stems from a study of OX40 agonist ivuxolimab in advanced cancers. Overall study context: Therapy given before enrollment (anti-PD-1, anti-PD-L1 or anti-CTLA-4) was allowed, and around 44% had some.

Germline V gene lookup returns CDR1 SGHDT and CDR2 YYEEEE. The CDR3 runs to 15 residues. Trimming cost V 4 bases and J 10 bases; bases outside gene matches: 10. A single count supports this clone. Profiling relied on immunoSEQ multiplex PCR, and the TCRdb table lists in-frame clones only, not all of them. The table records about 38,000 clones, approximately 90% of them present only once. The source was CD4+ or CD8+ T cells sorted from blood, collected in a trial of the OX40 agonist ivuxolimab. J is TRBJ1-6 and V is TRBV5-6; TRBD1 matches 8 bases. The sequence came from an adult with an advanced solid tumor such as melanoma, head and neck, liver or kidney cancer. Here the CDR3 DNA reads TGTGCCAGCAGCCAGGAGGGCAGGGGGCCATCACCCCTCCACTTT. This gives the protein CASSQEGRGPSPLHF.